The T cell receptor beta chain described here comes from a study of control samples from healthy donors and cancer patients. This clone was detected only a few times. TCRdb's copy holds only in-frame clones and misses some; the assay was immunoSEQ multiplex PCR. The table shows 130,000 to 150,000 clones, with around 85% occurring only once. CDR1 MGHDK and CDR2 SYGVNS come from the germline V gene. V lost 6 bases and J lost 3, with 20 bases in between. The CDR3 length is 16 residues. This chain uses TRBV25-1 with TRBJ1-1; tentatively, D is TRBD1 (6 bases). Sequencing was done on a sample of blood. This TCR was sampled from a woman aged 25 to 39 in good health. The CDR3 DNA reads as TGTGCCAGCAGCCCACTACTGACGGGGGGCCACACTGAAGCTTTCTTT. This encodes CASSPLLTGGHTEAFF.